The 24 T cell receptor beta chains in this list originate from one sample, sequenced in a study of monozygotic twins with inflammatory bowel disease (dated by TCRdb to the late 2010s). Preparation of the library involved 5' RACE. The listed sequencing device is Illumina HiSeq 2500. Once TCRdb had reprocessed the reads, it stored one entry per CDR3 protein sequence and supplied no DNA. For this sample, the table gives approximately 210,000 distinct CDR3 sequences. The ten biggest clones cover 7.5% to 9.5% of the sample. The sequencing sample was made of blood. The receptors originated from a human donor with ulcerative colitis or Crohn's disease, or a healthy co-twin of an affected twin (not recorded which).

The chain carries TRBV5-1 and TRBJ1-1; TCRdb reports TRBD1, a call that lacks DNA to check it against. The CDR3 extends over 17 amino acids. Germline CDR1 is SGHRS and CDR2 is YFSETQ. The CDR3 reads CASSLEGTVGWDIEAFF.

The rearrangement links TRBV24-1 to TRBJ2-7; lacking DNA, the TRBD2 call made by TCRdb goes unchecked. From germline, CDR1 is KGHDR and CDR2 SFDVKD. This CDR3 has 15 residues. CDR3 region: CATSDRQGSSREQYF.

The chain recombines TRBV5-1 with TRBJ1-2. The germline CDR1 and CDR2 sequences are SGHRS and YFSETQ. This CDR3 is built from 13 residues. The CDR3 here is CASTEDQSYGYTF.

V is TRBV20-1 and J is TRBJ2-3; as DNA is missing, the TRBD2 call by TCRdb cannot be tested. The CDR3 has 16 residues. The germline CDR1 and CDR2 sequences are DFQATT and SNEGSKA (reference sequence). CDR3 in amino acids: CSAGAGLAGGRDTQYF.

The chain's CDR3 is CSVEDNGGYGYTF. V usage is TRBV29-1 and J usage is TRBJ1-2; TCRdb lists TRBD1, though no DNA is available to test this call. The CDR3 consists of 13 residues. Germline-derived CDR1 and CDR2 are SQVTM and ANQGSEA.

The CDR3 protein is CASSSTGVSTDTQYF. The J gene is TRBJ2-3, the V gene TRBV7-9; TCRdb returns TRBD1, unconfirmable since there is no DNA. CDR1 is SEHNR and CDR2 is FQNEAQ in the germline V gene (reference sequence). The CDR3 runs 15 residues.

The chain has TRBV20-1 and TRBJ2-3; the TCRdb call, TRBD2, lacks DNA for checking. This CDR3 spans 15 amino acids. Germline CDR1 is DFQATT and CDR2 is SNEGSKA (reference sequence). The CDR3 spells CSAIPGLAGGYTQYF.

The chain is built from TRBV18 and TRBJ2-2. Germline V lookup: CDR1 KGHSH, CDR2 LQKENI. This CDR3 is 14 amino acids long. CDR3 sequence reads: CASSPPMNTGELFF.

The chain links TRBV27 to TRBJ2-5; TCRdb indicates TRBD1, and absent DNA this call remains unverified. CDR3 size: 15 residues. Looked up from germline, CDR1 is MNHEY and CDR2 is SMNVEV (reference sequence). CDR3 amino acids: CASSPGTGVTETQYF.

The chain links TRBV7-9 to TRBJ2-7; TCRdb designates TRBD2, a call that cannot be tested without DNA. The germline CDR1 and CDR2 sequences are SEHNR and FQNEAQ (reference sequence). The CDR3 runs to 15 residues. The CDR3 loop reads CASSLGGGGSYEQYF.

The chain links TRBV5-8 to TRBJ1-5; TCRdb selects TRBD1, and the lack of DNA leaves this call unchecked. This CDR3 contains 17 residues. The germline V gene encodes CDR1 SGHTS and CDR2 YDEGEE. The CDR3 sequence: CASSQGVGVPFNQPQHF. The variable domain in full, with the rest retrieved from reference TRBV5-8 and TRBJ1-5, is EAGVTQSPTHLIKTRGQQATLRCSPISGHTSVYWYQQALGLGLQFLLWYDEGEERNRGNFPPRFSGRQFPNYSSELNVNALELEDSALYLCASSQGVGVPFNQPQHFGDGTRLSIL.

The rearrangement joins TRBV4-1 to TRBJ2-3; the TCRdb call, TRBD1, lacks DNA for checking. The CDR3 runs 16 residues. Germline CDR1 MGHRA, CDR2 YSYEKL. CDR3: CASSQRGQGGTDTQYF.

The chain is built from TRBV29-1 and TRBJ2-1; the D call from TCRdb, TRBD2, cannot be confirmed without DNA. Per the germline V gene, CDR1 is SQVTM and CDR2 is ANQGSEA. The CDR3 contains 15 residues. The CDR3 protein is CSVTSGDSSYNEQFF.

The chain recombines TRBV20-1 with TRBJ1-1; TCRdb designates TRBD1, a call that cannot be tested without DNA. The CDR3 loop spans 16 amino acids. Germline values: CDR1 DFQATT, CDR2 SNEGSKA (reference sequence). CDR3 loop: CSARDRRQGAGTEAFF.

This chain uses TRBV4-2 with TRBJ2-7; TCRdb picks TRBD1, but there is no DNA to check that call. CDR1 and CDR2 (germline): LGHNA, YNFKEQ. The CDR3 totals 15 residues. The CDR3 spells CASSPRGTGGYEQYF.

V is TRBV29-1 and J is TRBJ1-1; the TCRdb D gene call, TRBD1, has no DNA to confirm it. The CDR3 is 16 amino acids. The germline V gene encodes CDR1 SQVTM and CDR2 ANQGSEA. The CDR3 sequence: CSVDLPPGQMNTEAFF.

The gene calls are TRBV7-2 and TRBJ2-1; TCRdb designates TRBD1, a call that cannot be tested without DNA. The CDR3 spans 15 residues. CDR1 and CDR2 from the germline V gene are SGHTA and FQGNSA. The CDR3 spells CASSLTDSYYNEQFF. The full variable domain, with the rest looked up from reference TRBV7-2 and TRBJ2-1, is GAGVSQSPSNKVTEKGKDVELRCDPISGHTALYWYRQSLGQGLEFLIYFQGNSAPDKSGLPSDRFSAERTGGSVSTLTIQRTQQEDSAVYLCASSLTDSYYNEQFFGPGTRLTVL.

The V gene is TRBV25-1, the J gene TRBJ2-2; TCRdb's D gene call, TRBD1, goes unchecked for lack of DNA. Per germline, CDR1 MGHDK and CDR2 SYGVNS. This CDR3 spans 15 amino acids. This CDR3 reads CASDRQGERTGELFF.

The CDR3 sequence is CASSRGGGAGETQYF. The chain couples TRBV3-1 to TRBJ2-5; as DNA is missing, the TRBD1 call by TCRdb cannot be tested. Germline V gene sequence: CDR1 LGHDT, CDR2 YNNKEL (reference sequence). CDR3 size: 15 residues.

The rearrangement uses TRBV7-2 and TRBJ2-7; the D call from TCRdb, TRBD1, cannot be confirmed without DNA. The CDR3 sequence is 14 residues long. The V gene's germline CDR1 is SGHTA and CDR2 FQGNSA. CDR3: CAGSLGQGRYEQYF.

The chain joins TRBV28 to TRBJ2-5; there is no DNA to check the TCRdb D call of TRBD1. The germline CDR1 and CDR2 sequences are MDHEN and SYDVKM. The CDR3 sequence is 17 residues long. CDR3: CASSPPPTRGLQETQYF.

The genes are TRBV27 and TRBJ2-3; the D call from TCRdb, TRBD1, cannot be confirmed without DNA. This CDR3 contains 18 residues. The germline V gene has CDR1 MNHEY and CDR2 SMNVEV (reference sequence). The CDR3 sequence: CASSPQGDRDPSTDTQYF.

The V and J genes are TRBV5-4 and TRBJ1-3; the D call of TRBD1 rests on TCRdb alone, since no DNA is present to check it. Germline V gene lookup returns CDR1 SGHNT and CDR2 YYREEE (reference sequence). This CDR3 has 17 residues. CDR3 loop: CASSLNEGGPRGNTIYF.

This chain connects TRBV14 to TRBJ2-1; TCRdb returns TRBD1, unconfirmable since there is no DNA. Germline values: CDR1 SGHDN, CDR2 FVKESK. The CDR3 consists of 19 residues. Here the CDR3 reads CASSLAQGPYLSSYNEQFF.